A single sample gave rise to the 9 T cell receptor beta chains below, sequenced in a study of cytomegalovirus exposure and HLA in healthy donors. 13 Jbeta primers and 60 Vbeta primers were used for the PCR. Clones were sequenced by immunoSEQ multiplex PCR, and TCRdb holds only the in-frame ones, with some missing. The sample has some 150,000 clones; more than 75% are singletons. Sequences were obtained from PBMCs. These receptors were collected from a young woman in good health and CMV-seronegative.

The chain uses TRBV7-9 and TRBJ2-1, with D possibly matching TRBD2 (6 bases). The germline V gene has CDR1 SEHNR and CDR2 FQNEAQ (reference sequence). CDR3 size: 14 residues. The ends were cut back, 5 bases at V and 8 bases at J, with 16 bases in the middle. CDR3 protein: CASSIERRDDEQFF. Here the CDR3 DNA reads TGTGCCAGCAGCATAGAAAGGCGGGACGATGAGCAGTTCTTC.

The chain employs TRBV10-3 and TRBJ1-6; weak D call: TRBD1 (5 bases). V was clipped by 2 bases and J by 5 bases, with 7 bases between them. The CDR3 consists of 14 residues. In germline, CDR1 is ENHRY, CDR2 SYGVKD. In DNA, the CDR3 is TGTGCCATCAGTGAGCCAGGGAATAATTCACCCCTCCACTTT. Its protein product is CAISEPGNNSPLHF.

The chain has TRBV19 and TRBJ1-5; D is uncertain. The germline V and J ends were trimmed by 4 bases and 4 bases, with 8 bases remaining between them. The CDR3 has 13 amino acids. Germline CDR1 reads LNHDA; CDR2 reads SQIVND (reference sequence). CDR3 bases: TGTGCCAGTAGTACGACGGGGAATCAGCCCCAGCATTTT. This encodes CASSTTGNQPQHF.

V usage is TRBV19 and J usage is TRBJ2-3, with TRBD2 as a possible D gene (6 bases). Looked up from germline, CDR1 is LNHDA and CDR2 is SQIVND (reference sequence). Deletions cut 8 bases from V and 11 bases from J, with 20 bases between. This CDR3 has 13 residues. The CDR3 nucleotides read TGTGCCAGTTCTACGTTAGGGCGGGACGAGCAGTATTTT. Translated, it gives CASSTLGRDEQYF.

The chain employs TRBV27 and TRBJ2-7; 7 nucleotides agree with TRBD2. Per the germline V gene, CDR1 is MNHEY and CDR2 is SMNVEV (reference sequence). The CDR3 has 15 residues. With V trimmed by 5 bases and J by 0 bases, 7 bases remained unmatched. The CDR3 loop reads CASSPSTGGSYEQYF. The CDR3 DNA reads as TGTGCCAGCAGTCCCAGTACGGGAGGCTCCTACGAGCAGTACTTC.

The chain employs TRBV28 and TRBJ2-7; D possibly corresponds to TRBD2 (6 bases). The germline V gene has CDR1 MDHEN and CDR2 SYDVKM. V shed 5 bases and J shed 3 bases, with 11 bases lying between them. The CDR3 has 13 amino acids. The CDR3 bases are TGTGCCAGCAGTCGCCGGAGGGGCTACGAGCAGTACTTC. Amino acids: CASSRRRGYEQYF.

The V call is TRBV2, the J call TRBJ2-1; TRBD1 is a possible D gene (5 bases). The CDR3 has 13 amino acids. Germline lookup yields CDR1 SNHLY and CDR2 FYNNEI. V was trimmed by 8 bases and J by 4 bases, leaving 12 bases between them. The CDR3 DNA reads TGTGCCAGCGCGACAGAGAATTACAATGAGCAGTTCTTC. Protein product: CASATENYNEQFF.

This chain joins TRBV11-3 and TRBJ2-7, with D maybe TRBD1 (6 bases). The V and J ends lost 5 bases and 6 bases respectively, with 14 bases between them. The CDR3 is 13 amino acids. Germline V gives CDR1 SGHNT, CDR2 YENEEA. The CDR3 is CASSQDRISEQYF. CDR3 coding DNA: TGTGCCAGCAGCCAAGACAGGATTAGCGAGCAGTACTTC.

V is TRBV2 and J is TRBJ1-2; D is possibly TRBD1 (5 bases). Per germline, CDR1 SNHLY and CDR2 FYNNEI. Between the trimmed V and J ends, which lost 11 bases and 6 bases, there was a span of 19 bases. The CDR3 contains 13 residues. Here the CDR3 DNA reads TGTGCCCCCCAACGGAGGGGCGGCGATGGCTACACCTTC. Translated, it gives CAPQRRGGDGYTF.